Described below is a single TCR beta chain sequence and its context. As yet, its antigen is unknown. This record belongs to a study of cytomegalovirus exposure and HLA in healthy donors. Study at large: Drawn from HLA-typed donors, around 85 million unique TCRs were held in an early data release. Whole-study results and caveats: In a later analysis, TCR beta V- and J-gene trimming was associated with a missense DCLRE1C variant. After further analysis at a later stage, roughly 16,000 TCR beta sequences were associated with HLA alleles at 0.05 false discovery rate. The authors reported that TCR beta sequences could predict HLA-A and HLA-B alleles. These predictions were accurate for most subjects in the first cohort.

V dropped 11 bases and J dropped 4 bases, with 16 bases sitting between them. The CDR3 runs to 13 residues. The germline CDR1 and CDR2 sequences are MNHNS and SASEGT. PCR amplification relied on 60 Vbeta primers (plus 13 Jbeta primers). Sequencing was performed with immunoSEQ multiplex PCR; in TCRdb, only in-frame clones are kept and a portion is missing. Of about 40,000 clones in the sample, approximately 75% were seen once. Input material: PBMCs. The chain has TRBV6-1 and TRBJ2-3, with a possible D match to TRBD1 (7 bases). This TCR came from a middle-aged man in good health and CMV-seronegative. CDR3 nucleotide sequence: TGTGCCGGAGGGACAGTCCATCCAGATACGCAGTATTTT. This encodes CAGGTVHPDTQYF.